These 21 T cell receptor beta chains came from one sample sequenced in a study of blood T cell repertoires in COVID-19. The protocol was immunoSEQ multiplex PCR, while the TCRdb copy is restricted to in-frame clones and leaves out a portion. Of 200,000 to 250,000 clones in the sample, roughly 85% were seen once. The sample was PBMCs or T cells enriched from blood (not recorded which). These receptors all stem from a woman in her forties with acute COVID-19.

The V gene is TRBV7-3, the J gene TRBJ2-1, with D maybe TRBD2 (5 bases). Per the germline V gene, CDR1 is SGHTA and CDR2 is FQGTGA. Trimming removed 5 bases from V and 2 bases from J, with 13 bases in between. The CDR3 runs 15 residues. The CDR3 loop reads CASSAEDSPYNEQFF. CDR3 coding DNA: TGTGCCAGCAGCGCCGAGGACTCACCCTACAATGAGCAGTTCTTC.

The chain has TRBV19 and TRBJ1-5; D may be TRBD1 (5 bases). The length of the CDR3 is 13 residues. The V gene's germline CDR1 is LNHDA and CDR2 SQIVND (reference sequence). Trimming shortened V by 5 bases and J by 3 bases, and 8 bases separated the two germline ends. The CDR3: CASSGAINQPQHF. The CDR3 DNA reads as TGTGCCAGTAGTGGGGCCATCAATCAGCCCCAGCATTTT.

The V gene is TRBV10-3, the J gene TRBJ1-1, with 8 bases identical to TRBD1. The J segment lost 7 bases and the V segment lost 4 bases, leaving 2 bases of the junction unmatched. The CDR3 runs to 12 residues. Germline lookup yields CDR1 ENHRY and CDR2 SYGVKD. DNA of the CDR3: TGTGCCATCAGTGGCGGGACAGGTGAAGCTTTCTTT. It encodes CAISGGTGEAFF.

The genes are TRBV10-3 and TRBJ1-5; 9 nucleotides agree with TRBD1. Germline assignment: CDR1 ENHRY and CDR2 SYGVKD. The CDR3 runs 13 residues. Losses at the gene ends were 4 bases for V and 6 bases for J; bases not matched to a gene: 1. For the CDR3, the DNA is TGTGCCATCAGTGGGACAGGGGCTCAGCCCCAGCATTTT. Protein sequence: CAISGTGAQPQHF.

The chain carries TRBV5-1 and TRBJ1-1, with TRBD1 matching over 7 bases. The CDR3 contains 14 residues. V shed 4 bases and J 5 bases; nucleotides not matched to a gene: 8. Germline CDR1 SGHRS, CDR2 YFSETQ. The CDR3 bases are TGCGCCAGCAGCAACAGACAGGGTTGGACTGAAGCTTTCTTT. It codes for CASSNRQGWTEAFF.

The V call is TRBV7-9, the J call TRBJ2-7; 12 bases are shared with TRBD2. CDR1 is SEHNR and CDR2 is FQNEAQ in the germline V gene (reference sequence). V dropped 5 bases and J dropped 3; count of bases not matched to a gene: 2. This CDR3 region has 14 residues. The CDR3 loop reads CASSTGLAGYEQYF. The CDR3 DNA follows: TGTGCCAGCAGCACGGGACTAGCGGGCTACGAGCAGTACTTC.

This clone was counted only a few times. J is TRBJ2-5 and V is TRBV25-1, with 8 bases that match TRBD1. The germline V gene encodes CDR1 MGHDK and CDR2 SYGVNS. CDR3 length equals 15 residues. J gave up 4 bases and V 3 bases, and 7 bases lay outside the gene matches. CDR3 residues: CASSDPGQGGETQYF. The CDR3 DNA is TGTGCCAGCAGTGACCCAGGACAGGGAGGAGAGACCCAGTACTTC.

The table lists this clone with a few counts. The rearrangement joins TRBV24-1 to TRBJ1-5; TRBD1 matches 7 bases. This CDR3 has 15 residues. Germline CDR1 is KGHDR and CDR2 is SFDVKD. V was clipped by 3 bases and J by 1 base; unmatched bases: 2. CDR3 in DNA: TGTGCCACCAGTGATGGACAGGCCAGCAATCAGCCCCAGCATTTT. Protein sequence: CATSDGQASNQPQHF.

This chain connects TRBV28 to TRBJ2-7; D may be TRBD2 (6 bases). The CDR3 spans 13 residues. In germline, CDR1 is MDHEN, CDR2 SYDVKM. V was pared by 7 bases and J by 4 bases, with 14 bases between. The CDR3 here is CASTPGGLYEQYF. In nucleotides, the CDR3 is TGTGCCAGCACCCCCGGGGGTTTGTACGAGCAGTACTTC.

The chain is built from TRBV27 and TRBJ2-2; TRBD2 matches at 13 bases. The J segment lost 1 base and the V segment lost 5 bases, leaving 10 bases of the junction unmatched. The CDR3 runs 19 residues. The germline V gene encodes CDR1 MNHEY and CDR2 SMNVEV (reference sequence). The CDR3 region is CASSGGLAGTKKNTGELFF. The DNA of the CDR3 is TGTGCCAGCAGTGGGGGACTAGCGGGAACCAAAAAGAACACCGGGGAGCTGTTTTTT.

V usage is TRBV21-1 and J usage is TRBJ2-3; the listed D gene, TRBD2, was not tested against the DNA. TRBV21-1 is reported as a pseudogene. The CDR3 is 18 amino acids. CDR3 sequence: CASSKRRPGLVCTDTQYF. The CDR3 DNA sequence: TGTGCCAGCAGCAAAAGACGCCCGGGACTAGTCTGCACAGATACGCAGTATTTT.

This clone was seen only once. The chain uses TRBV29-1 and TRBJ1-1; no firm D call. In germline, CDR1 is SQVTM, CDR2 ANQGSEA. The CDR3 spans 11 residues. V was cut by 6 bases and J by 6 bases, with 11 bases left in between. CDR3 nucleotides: TGCAGCGTAGAGACACCGTCTGAAGCTTTCTTT. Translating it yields CSVETPSEAFF.

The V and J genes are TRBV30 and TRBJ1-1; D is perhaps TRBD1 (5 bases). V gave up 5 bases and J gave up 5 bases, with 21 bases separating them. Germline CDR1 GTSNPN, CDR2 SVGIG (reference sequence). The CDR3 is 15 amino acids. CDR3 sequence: CAWSIPGGGGTEAFF. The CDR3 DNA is TGTGCCTGGTCTATCCCGGGGGGAGGAGGTACTGAAGCTTTCTTT.

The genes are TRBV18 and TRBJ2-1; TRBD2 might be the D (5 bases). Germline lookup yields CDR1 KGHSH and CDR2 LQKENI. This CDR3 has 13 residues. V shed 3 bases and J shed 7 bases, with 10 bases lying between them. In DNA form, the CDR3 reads TGTGCCAGCTCACCTTGGAGCGGTAATGAGCAGTTCTTC. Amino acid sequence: CASSPWSGNEQFF.

The CDR3 spells CAGNGQKANTGELFF. The CDR3 DNA sequence: TGTGCTGGAAATGGACAGAAGGCGAACACCGGGGAGCTGTTTTTT. The chain is built from TRBV28 and TRBJ2-2; D is perhaps TRBD1 (6 bases). This CDR3 has 15 amino acids. The V gene's germline CDR1 is MDHEN and CDR2 SYDVKM.

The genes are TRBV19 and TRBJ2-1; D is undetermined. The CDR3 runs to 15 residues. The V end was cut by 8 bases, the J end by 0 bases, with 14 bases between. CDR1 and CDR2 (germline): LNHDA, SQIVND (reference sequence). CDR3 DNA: TGTGCCAGTGGTTCTCACCTAAGCTCCTACAATGAGCAGTTCTTC. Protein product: CASGSHLSSYNEQFF. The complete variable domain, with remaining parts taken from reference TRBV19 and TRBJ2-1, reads DGGITQSPKYLFRKEGQNVTLSCEQNLNHDAMYWYRQDPGQGLRLIYYSQIVNDFQKGDIAEGYSVSREKKESFPLTVTSAQKNPTAFYLCASGSHLSSYNEQFFGPGTRLTVL.

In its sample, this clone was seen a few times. In nucleotides, the CDR3 is TGTGCCAGCCGCCCGTCCGTCTCGGTCCATTACGAGCAGTACTTC. Its protein product is CASRPSVSVHYEQYF. The V and J genes are TRBV27 and TRBJ2-7, with no clear D. Trimming took off 8 bases at V and 4 bases at J, with 21 bases between the two ends. This CDR3 is built from 15 residues. Germline CDR1 reads MNHEY; CDR2 reads SMNVEV (reference sequence).

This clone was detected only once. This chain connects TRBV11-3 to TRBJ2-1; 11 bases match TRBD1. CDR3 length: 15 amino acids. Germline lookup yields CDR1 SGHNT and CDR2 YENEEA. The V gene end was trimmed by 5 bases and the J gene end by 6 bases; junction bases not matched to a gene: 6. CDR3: CASSRDRGALNEQFF. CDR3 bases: TGTGCCAGCAGCCGGGACAGGGGGGCCCTCAATGAGCAGTTCTTC.

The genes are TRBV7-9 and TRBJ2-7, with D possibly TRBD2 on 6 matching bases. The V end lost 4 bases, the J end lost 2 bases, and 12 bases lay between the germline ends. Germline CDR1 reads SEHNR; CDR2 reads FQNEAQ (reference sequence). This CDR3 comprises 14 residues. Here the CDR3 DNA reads TGTGCCAGCAGCTCCGGGACTTCAACCTACGAGCAGTACTTC. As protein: CASSSGTSTYEQYF.

CDR3 in amino acids: CASSQSGQGANEQFF. CDR3 nucleotide sequence: TGTGCCAGCAGCCAATCCGGACAGGGGGCAAATGAGCAGTTCTTC. The chain recombines TRBV3-1 (or the pseudogene TRBV3-2) with TRBJ2-1, with 11 bases identical to TRBD1. Losses at the gene ends were 2 bases for V and 7 bases for J; bases not matched to a gene: 4. The length of the CDR3 is 15 residues. Per the germline V gene, CDR1 is LGHDT and CDR2 is YNNKEL (reference sequence).

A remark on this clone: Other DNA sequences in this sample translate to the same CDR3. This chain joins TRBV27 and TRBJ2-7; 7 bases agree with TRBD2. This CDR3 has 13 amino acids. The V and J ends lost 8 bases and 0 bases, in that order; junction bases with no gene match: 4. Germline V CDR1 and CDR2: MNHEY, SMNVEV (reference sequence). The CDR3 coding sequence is TGTGCCAGCCGAGCGGGGCTCTCCTACGAGCAGTACTTC. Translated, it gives CASRAGLSYEQYF.